This entry concerns a single T cell receptor beta chain. This specimen belongs to a study of shared clonotypes between healthy human individuals. TCRdb's table, derived via immunoSEQ multiplex PCR, lists solely in-frame clones and lacks some. The sample gives about 1.1 million clones, 60% to 80% of which show up once; roughly 0.82% is in the top ten. Germline lookup yields CDR1 SEHNR and CDR2 FQNEAQ (reference sequence). V was pared by 8 bases and J by 0 bases, with 6 bases of the junction left unmatched. The CDR3 contains 14 residues. This sequence joins TRBV7-9 and TRBJ2-7, with 8 bases fitting TRBD2. The sequenced material came from memory CD4+ T cells from PBMCs. Subset meaning: CD45RA-negative fraction. This TCR was sampled from a man between 18 and 29 years old in good health. Some clones in this sample may be carry-over from other donors' samples. The CDR3 here is CASALAELSYEQYF. CDR3 DNA sequence: TGTGCCAGCGCACTAGCGGAACTCTCCTACGAGCAGTACTTC.